Sequencing of this T cell receptor (beta chain) was carried out in a study of T cell repertoires in cytomegalovirus infection. Study-wide context: Public TCR beta signatures marked donors with CMV infection and the matching HLA. General study results and limits: HLA-C-restricted CMV-specific TCR beta clonotypes prevailed in the ex vivo response.

The CDR3 has 14 amino acids. V lost 2 bases and J 1 base, leaving 8 bases between the germline ends. The germline V gene has CDR1 SNHLY and CDR2 FYNNEI. Each CDR3 protein is one row after TCRdb ran MiXCR on the reads. The sample records about 140,000 distinct CDR3 sequences, 5% to 6.5% being singletons. In regard to this clonotype: What it recognizes is unknown.

J is TRBJ1-1 and V is TRBV2; no reliable D call. The receptor's source is a human donor in good health (CMV status not recorded). Some clones in this sample may be carry-over from other donors' samples. What was sequenced was PBMCs. CDR3 amino acids: CASSETPPNTEAFF. DNA of the CDR3: TGTGCCAGCAGTGAAACCCCCCCGAACACTGAAGCTTTCTTT.